This T cell receptor (beta chain) was recovered during a study of shared clonotypes between healthy human individuals. From germline, CDR1 is MNHNS and CDR2 SASEGT. The CDR3 has 15 residues. Trimming cost V 6 bases and J 4 bases; bases outside gene matches: 9. TCRdb's table, derived via immunoSEQ multiplex PCR, lists solely in-frame clones and lacks some. The top ten clones hold around 0.4% of a sample with roughly 2,500,000 clones, roughly 93% of them seen once. Nashville, Tennessee was home to all donors, each a Caucasian adult. Input material: naive CD4+ T cells from PBMCs. Subset defined: CD45RA+ positively selected. The chain joins TRBV6-1 to TRBJ2-1, with 7 nucleotides matching TRBD2. The clonotype originates from a man aged 18-30 years in good health. Some clones in this sample may be carry-over from other donors' samples. The CDR3 loop is CASSGGLVRYNEQFF. The CDR3 DNA reads as TGTGCCAGCAGCGGTGGACTAGTTCGGTACAATGAGCAGTTCTTC.